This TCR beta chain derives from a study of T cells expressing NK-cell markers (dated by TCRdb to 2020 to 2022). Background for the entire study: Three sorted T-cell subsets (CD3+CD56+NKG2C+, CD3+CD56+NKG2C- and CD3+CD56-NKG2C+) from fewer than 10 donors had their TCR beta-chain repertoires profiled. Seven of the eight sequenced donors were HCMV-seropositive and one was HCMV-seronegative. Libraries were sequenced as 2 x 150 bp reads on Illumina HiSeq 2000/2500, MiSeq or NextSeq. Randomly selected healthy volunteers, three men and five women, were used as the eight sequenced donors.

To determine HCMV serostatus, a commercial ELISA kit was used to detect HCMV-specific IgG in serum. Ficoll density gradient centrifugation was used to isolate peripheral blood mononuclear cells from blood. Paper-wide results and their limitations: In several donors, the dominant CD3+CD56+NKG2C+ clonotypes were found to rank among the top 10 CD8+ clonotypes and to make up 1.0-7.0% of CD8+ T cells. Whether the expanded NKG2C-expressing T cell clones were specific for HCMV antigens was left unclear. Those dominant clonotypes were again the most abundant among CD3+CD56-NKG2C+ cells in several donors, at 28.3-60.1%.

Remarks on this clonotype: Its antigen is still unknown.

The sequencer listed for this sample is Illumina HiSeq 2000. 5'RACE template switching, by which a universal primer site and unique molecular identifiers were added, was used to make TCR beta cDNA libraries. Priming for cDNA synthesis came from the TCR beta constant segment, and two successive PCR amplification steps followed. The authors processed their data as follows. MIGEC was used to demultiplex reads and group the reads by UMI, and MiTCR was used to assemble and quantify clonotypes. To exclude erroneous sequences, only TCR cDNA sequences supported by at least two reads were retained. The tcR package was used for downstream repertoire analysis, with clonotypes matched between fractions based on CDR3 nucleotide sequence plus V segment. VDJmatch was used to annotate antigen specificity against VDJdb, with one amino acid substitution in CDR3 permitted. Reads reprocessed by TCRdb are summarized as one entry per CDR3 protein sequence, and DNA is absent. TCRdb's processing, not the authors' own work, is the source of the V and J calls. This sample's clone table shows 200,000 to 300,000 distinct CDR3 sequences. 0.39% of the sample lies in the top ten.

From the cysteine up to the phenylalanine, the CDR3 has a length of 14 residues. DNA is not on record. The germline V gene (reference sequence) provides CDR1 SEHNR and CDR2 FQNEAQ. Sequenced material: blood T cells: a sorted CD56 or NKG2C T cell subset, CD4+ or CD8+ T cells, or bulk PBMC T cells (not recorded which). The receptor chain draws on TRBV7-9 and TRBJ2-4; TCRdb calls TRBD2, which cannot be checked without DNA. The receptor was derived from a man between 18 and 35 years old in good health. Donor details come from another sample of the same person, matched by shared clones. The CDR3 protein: CASRRSGGENIQYF. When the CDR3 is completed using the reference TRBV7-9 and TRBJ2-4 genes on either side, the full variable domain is DTGVSQNPRHKITKRGQNVTFRCDPISEHNRLYWYRQTLGQGPEFLTYFQNEAQLEKSRLLSDRFSAERPKGSFSTLEIQRTEQGDSAMYLCASRRSGGENIQYFGAGTRLSVL.